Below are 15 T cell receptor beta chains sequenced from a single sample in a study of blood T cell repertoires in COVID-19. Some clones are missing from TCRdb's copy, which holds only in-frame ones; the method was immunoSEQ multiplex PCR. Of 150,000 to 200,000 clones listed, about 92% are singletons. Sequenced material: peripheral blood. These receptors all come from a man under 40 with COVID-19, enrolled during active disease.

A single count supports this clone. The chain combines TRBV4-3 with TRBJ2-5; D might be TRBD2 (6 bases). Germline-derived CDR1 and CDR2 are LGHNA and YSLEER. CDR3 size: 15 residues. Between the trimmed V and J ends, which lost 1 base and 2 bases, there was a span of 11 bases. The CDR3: CASSQGLVPQETQYF. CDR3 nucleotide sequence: TGCGCCAGCAGCCAAGGACTAGTCCCACAAGAGACCCAGTACTTC.

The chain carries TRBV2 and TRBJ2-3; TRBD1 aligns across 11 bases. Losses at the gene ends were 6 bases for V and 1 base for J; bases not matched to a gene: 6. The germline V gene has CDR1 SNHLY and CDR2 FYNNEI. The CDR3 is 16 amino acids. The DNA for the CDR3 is TGTGCCAGCAGACTGGGACAGGGGGTAGGCACAGATACGCAGTATTTT. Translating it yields CASRLGQGVGTDTQYF.

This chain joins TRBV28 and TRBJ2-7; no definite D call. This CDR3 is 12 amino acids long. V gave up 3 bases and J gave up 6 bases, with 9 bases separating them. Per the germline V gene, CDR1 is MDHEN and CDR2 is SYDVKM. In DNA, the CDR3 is TGTGCCAGCAGTTTTGACATTACCGAGCAGTACTTC. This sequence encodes CASSFDITEQYF.

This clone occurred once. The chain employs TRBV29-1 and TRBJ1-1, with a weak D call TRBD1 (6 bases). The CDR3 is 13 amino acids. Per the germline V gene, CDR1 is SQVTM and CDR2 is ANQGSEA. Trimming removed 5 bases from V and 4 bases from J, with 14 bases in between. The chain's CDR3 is CSVLGGGSTEAFF. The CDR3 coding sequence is TGCAGCGTTCTTGGGGGGGGCAGCACTGAAGCTTTCTTT.

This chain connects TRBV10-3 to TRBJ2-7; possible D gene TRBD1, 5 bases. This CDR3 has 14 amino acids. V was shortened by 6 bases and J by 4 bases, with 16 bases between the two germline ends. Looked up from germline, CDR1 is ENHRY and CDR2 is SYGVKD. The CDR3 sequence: CAISRGGASYEQYF. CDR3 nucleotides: TGTGCCATCAGCCGAGGTGGGGCCTCGTACGAGCAGTACTTC.

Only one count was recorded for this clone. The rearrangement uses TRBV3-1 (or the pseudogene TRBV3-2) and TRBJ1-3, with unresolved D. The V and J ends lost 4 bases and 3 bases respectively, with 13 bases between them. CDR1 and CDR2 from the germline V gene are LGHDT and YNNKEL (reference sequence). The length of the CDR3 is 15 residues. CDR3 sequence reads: CASSPRSSFGNTIYF. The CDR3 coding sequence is TGTGCCAGCAGCCCGAGAAGTAGCTTTGGAAACACCATATATTTT.

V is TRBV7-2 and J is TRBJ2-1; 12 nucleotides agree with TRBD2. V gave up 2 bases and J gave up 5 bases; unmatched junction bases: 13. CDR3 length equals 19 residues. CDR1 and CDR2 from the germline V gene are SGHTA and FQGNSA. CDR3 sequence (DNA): TGTGCCAGCAGCTTAAGGGGAGGCGGACTAGCGGGACATGACAATGAGCAGTTCTTC. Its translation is CASSLRGGGLAGHDNEQFF.

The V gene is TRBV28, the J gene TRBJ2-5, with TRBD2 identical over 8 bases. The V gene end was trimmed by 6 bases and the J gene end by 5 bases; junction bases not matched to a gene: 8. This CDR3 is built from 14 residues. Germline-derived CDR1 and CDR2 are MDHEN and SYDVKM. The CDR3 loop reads CASRGSGSLETQYF. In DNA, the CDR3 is TGTGCCAGCAGAGGAAGCGGGAGCTTGGAGACCCAGTACTTC.

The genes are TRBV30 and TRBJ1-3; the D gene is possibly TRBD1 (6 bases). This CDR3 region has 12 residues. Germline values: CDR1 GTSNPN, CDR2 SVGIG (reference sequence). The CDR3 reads CGSRGGGNTIYF. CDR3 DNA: TGTGGTTCAAGAGGGGGTGGAAACACCATATATTTT.

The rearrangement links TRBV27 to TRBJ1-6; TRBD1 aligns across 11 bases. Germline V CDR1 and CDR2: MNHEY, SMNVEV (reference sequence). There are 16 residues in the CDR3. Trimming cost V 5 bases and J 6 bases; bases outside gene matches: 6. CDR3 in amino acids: CASSKTGTGGNSPLHF. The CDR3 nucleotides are TGTGCCAGCAGTAAGACCGGGACAGGGGGTAATTCACCCCTCCACTTT.

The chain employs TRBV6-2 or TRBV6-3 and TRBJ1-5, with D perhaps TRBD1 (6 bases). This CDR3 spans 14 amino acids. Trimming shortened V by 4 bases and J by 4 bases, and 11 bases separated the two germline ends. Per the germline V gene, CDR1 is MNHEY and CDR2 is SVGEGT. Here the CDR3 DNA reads TGTGCCAGCAGTTTTCAGGGGTATAATCAGCCCCAGCATTTT. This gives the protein CASSFQGYNQPQHF.

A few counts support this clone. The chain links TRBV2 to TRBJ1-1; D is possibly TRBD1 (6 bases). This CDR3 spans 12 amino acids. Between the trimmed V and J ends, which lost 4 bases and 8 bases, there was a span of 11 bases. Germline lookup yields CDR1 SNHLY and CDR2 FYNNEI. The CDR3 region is CASSVEGQEAFF. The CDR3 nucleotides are TGTGCCAGCAGTGTCGAGGGACAAGAAGCTTTCTTT.

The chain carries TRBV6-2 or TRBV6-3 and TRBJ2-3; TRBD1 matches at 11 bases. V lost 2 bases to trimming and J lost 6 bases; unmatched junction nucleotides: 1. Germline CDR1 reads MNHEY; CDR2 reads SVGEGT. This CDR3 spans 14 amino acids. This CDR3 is CASSYRDRGDTQYF. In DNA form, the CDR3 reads TGTGCCAGCAGTTACAGGGACAGGGGGGATACGCAGTATTTT.

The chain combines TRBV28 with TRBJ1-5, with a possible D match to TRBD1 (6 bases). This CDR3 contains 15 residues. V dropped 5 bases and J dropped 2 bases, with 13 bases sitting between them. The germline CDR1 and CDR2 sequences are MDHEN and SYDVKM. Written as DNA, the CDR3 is TGTGCCAGCAGTAAAGGACAGTTCCGCAATCAGCCCCAGCATTTT. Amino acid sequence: CASSKGQFRNQPQHF.

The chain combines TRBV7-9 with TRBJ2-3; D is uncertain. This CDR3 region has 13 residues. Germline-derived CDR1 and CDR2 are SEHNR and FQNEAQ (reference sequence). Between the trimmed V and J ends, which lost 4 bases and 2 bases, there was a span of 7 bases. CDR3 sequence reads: CASSSLNTDTQYF. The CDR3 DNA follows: TGTGCCAGCAGCTCCTTAAACACAGATACGCAGTATTTT. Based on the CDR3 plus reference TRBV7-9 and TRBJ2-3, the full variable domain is DTGVSQNPRHKITKRGQNVTFRCDPISEHNRLYWYRQTLGQGPEFLTYFQNEAQLEKSRLLSDRFSAERPKGSFSTLEIQRTEQGDSAMYLCASSSLNTDTQYFGPGTRLTVL.